This T cell receptor (beta chain) was sequenced for a study of regulatory T cells in long-lasting Graves disease. Time point reported: newly diagnosed GD, antithyroid drugs for less than 3 months. PBMC-derived RNA was used for the TCR library. The patient group derived from an endocrinology department in Xi'an, China. Trimming pared 1 base from V and 2 bases from J, leaving 12 bases between. The CDR3 is made up of 15 amino acids. Per the germline V gene, CDR1 is GTSNPN and CDR2 is SVGIG (reference sequence). Through Arm-PCR of CDR3 regions and iRepertoire HTBI primers, TCR beta libraries were built. TCRdb reprocessed the multiplex PCR reads with MiXCR, giving one entry per CDR3 protein. Among under 450,000 distinct CDR3 sequences, roughly 10% were seen once, and the ten largest hold under 20%. Study-level points and caveats: Persistent disease exhibited a predilection for TRBV28, TRBJ1-2 and TRBJ2-5. Graves' patients with persistent disease showed TCR diversity lower than patients newly diagnosed. Thyroid tissue went unexamined; only peripheral blood was analyzed.

This clonotype turned up a few times. Its antigen is unidentified. This sample was also put to use in a study of T cells in Graves' hyperthyroidism and ophthalmopathy.

The clonotype was recovered from a woman in her late teens or twenties with Graves disease. This chain uses TRBV30 with TRBJ1-5; the D gene is possibly TRBD1 (6 bases). This material consisted of peripheral blood mononuclear cells (PBMCs), taken at new diagnosis, from a patient treated with antithyroid drugs. CDR3 amino acids: CAWSATGHGNQPQHF. The CDR3 coding sequence is TGTGCCTGGAGTGCAACAGGGCATGGCAATCAGCCCCAGCATTTT.